This TCR beta chain was sequenced in a study of shared clonotypes between healthy human individuals. Overall study findings and caveats: Exclusively blood specimens were collected; tissue repertoires likely differ.

With regard to this clone: The antigen is not known.

Germline V gene data show CDR1 as SQVTM and CDR2 as ANQGSEA. CDR3 length: 14 amino acids. V was clipped by 4 bases and J by 3 bases, with 15 bases between them. Clones were sequenced by immunoSEQ multiplex PCR, and TCRdb holds only the in-frame ones, with some missing. Of a few million clones in the sample, around 90% were seen once. The sequenced material came from naive CD4+ T cells from PBMCs. Stated subset: CD45RA+ positively selected. This clonotype originated in a man in his late teens or twenties in good health. Some clones in this sample may be carry-over from other donors' samples. This chain links TRBV29-1 with TRBJ1-2; no firm D call. The CDR3 coding sequence is TGCAGCGTTGCCCTGACACGATGGGACTATGGCTACACCTTC. Protein sequence: CSVALTRWDYGYTF.